The 8 T cell receptor beta chains in this list originate from one sample, sequenced in a study of identical twins. Via MiXCR, TCRdb re-called the 5' RACE reads, giving one row per CDR3 protein. Of 1.5 million to 2 million distinct CDR3 sequences listed, more than 30% are singletons. Sequenced input: cord blood. These receptors were obtained from a newborn girl in good health.

The gene calls are TRBV13 and TRBJ1-6; D might be TRBD1 (5 bases). The CDR3 contains 15 residues. Germline loops: CDR1 PRHDT, CDR2 FYEKMQ (reference sequence). V dropped 5 bases and J dropped 7 bases, with 15 bases sitting between them. The CDR3 here is CASSPSQGLNSPLHF. DNA of the CDR3: TGTGCCAGCAGCCCTTCCCAGGGTCTGAATTCACCCCTCCACTTT.

The chain carries TRBV5-1 and TRBJ1-2; possibly TRBD1 for D (5 bases). Germline values: CDR1 SGHRS, CDR2 YFSETQ. The CDR3 covers 12 residues. V shed 6 bases and J shed 5 bases, with 11 bases lying between them. CDR3 amino acids: CASNQGEYGYTF. The CDR3 nucleotides are TGCGCCAGCAATCAGGGCGAGTATGGCTACACCTTC.

This clonotype has more than one count but fewer than ten. The chain combines TRBV5-6 with TRBJ2-7, with 10 bases lining up with TRBD1. CDR3 length: 19 residues. The germline CDR1 and CDR2 sequences are SGHDT and YYEEEE. Losses at the gene ends were 4 bases for V and 3 bases for J; bases not matched to a gene: 19. The CDR3 region is CASSPGQGVPLYSNYEQYF. CDR3 bases: TGTGCCAGCAGCCCAGGACAGGGGGTCCCCTTATATTCCAACTACGAGCAGTACTTC.

CDR3 DNA sequence: TGTGCCAGCAGCTTAAATTTCGGCGGCCAAGAGACCCAGTACTTC. It is translated as CASSLNFGGQETQYF. The chain recombines TRBV7-2 with TRBJ2-5; D uncertain. Germline V CDR1 and CDR2: SGHTA, FQGNSA. Trimming removed 2 bases from V and 1 base from J, with 11 bases in between. The CDR3 contains 15 residues. Drawing the rest from reference TRBV7-2 and TRBJ2-5, the complete variable domain is GAGVSQSPSNKVTEKGKDVELRCDPISGHTALYWYRQSLGQGLEFLIYFQGNSAPDKSGLPSDRFSAERTGGSVSTLTIQRTQQEDSAVYLCASSLNFGGQETQYFGPGTRLLVL.

The V gene is TRBV9, the J gene TRBJ1-2; no clear D gene. There are 12 residues in the CDR3. The germline gives CDR1 SGDLS, CDR2 YYNGEE. V lost 1 base, J lost 4 bases, and 5 bases lay in between. The CDR3 DNA sequence: TGTGCCAGCAGCGTATCATTCTATGGCTACACCTTC. It yields the protein CASSVSFYGYTF.

The rearrangement links TRBV3-1 to TRBJ2-5; D uncertain. Trimming took 4 bases from V and 7 from J, leaving 13 bases between them. The germline CDR1 and CDR2 sequences are LGHDT and YNNKEL (reference sequence). The CDR3 sequence is 13 residues long. This CDR3 is CASSPGIQATQYF. In nucleotides, the CDR3 is TGTGCCAGCAGCCCCGGCATCCAGGCGACCCAGTACTTC.

The V gene is TRBV28, the J gene TRBJ2-4, with D unclear. There are 13 residues in the CDR3. Trimming shortened V by 10 bases and J by 1 base, and 11 bases separated the two germline ends. Germline V gene data show CDR1 as MDHEN and CDR2 as SYDVKM. CDR3 in amino acids: CAIHGWAKNIQYF. DNA of the CDR3: TGTGCCATTCATGGGTGGGCCAAAAACATTCAGTACTTC. The full variable domain, in which reference TRBV28 and TRBJ2-4 provide the parts outside the CDR3, is DVKVTQSSRYLVKRTGEKVFLECVQDMDHENMFWYRQDPGLGLRLIYFSYDVKMKEKGDIPEGYSVSREKKERFSLILESASTNQTSMYLCAIHGWAKNIQYFGAGTRLSVL.

The chain couples TRBV6-1 to TRBJ2-7, with unresolved D. The length of the CDR3 is 14 residues. V lost 7 bases, J lost 3 bases, and 16 bases lay in between. From germline, CDR1 is MNHNS and CDR2 SASEGT. CDR3 sequence (DNA): TGTGCCAGCATAGAGGCGAGCGTTCGCTACGAGCAGTACTTC. It encodes CASIEASVRYEQYF.